A selection of T cell receptor beta chains follows, all from one sample in a study of T cells after posttransplantation cyclophosphamide. This table comes from immunoSEQ multiplex PCR, and its TCRdb copy is limited to in-frame clones, with some not included. The repertoire includes fewer than 55,000 clones, roughly 94% of them detected once, and 2.5% to 3% sits in the top ten. Input material: PBMCs. Receptors originate from a woman under 40 in good health and a related stem cell transplant donor. The CDR3 runs from the conserved cysteine through the conserved F or W. A D gene is named only where the DNA matches it firmly. Some rows have no size entry. The others give once, few or many, or a class for an expanded clone.

j_call: TRBJ1-6; d_call: .; cdr3_length: 13; clone_size: .; v_call: TRBV27; cdr3_nt: TGTGCCAGCAGTTTTTCCTCCAGTTCACCCCTCCACTTT; cdr3_aa: CASSFSSSSPLHF
j_call: TRBJ1-5; d_call: .; cdr3_length: 12; clone_size: .; v_call: TRBV7-8; cdr3_nt: TGTGCCAGCAGCTTAACACCACAGCCCCAGCATTTT; cdr3_aa: CASSLTPQPQHF
j_call: TRBJ2-1; d_call: TRBD2; cdr3_length: 15; clone_size: .; v_call: TRBV27; cdr3_nt: TGTGCCAGCAGACCCGGGGGGGGGCCTTACAATGAGCAGTTCTTC; cdr3_aa: CASRPGGGPYNEQFF
j_call: TRBJ2-3; d_call: .; cdr3_length: 14; clone_size: .; v_call: TRBV11-3; cdr3_nt: TGTGCCAGCAGCTTAGGGGGCCGCACAGATACGCAGTATTTT; cdr3_aa: CASSLGGRTDTQYF
j_call: TRBJ2-1; d_call: TRBD1; cdr3_length: 15; clone_size: .; v_call: TRBV5-1; cdr3_nt: TGCGCCAGCAGCTTGGGGACAGGGCTGGTCAATGAGCAGTTCTTC; cdr3_aa: CASSLGTGLVNEQFF
j_call: TRBJ1-2; d_call: .; cdr3_length: 16; clone_size: .; v_call: TRBV6-1; cdr3_nt: TGTGCCAGCAGTGAAGACTGGCGGGGTTCAAACTATGGCTACACCTTC; cdr3_aa: CASSEDWRGSNYGYTF
j_call: TRBJ2-2; d_call: .; cdr3_length: 13; clone_size: .; v_call: TRBV19; cdr3_nt: TGTGCCAGTACCGGGGTGAACACCGGGGAGCTGTTTTTT; cdr3_aa: CASTGVNTGELFF
j_call: TRBJ2-3; d_call: TRBD2; cdr3_length: 16; clone_size: .; v_call: TRBV27; cdr3_nt: TGTGCCAGCCGTGGGACTAGCGGGGGAAGGGCAGATACGCAGTATTTT; cdr3_aa: CASRGTSGGRADTQYF
j_call: TRBJ2-1; d_call: .; cdr3_length: 14; clone_size: .; v_call: TRBV2; cdr3_nt: TGTGCCAGCACCCCGGGGAGGTACAACAATGAGCAGTTCTTC; cdr3_aa: CASTPGRYNNEQFF
j_call: TRBJ1-1; d_call: .; cdr3_length: 12; clone_size: .; v_call: TRBV7-9; cdr3_nt: TGTGCCAGCAGCACTCTGGGGGGTTTTGCCTTCTTT; cdr3_aa: CASSTLGGFAFF
j_call: TRBJ1-4; d_call: TRBD1; cdr3_length: 17; clone_size: .; v_call: TRBV5-1; cdr3_nt: TGCGCCAGCAGCTTGGCAGGGGGAGTTGCAACTAATGAAAAACTGTTTTTT; cdr3_aa: CASSLAGGVATNEKLFF
j_call: TRBJ2-3; d_call: .; cdr3_length: 16; clone_size: .; v_call: TRBV6-6; cdr3_nt: TGTGCCAGCAGTTACTCCGGGGCAGGGGGGCCAGATACGCAGTATTTT; cdr3_aa: CASSYSGAGGPDTQYF
j_call: TRBJ2-2; d_call: .; cdr3_length: 14; clone_size: .; v_call: TRBV19; cdr3_nt: TGTGCCAGTAGTATTGGGGGGTGGACCGGGGAGCTGTTTTTT; cdr3_aa: CASSIGGWTGELFF
j_call: TRBJ2-5; d_call: TRBD1; cdr3_length: 15; clone_size: .; v_call: TRBV7-9; cdr3_nt: TGTGCCAGCAGCTCAGGGACAGGGCGGGTTGGGACCCAGTACTTC; cdr3_aa: CASSSGTGRVGTQYF
j_call: TRBJ2-5; d_call: TRBD2; cdr3_length: 14; clone_size: .; v_call: TRBV7-6; cdr3_nt: TGTGCCAGCACCGTAGCGGGGGGGCAAGAGACCCAGTACTTC; cdr3_aa: CASTVAGGQETQYF
j_call: TRBJ1-4; d_call: .; cdr3_length: 16; clone_size: .; v_call: TRBV10-3; cdr3_nt: TGTGCCATCAGTGAGTCCTCCGGGCAGGCGGGTGAAAAACTGTTTTTT; cdr3_aa: CAISESSGQAGEKLFF
j_call: TRBJ2-1; d_call: .; cdr3_length: 11; clone_size: .; v_call: TRBV10-3; cdr3_nt: TGTGCCATCAGTGAGGGGGGGGCACCGTTCTTC; cdr3_aa: CAISEGGAPFF
j_call: TRBJ1-2; d_call: .; cdr3_length: 14; clone_size: .; v_call: TRBV7-2; cdr3_nt: TGTGCCAGCAGCCTGAACAGGGTTAACTATGGCTACACCTTC; cdr3_aa: CASSLNRVNYGYTF
j_call: TRBJ1-1; d_call: TRBD1; cdr3_length: 15; clone_size: .; v_call: TRBV5-4; cdr3_nt: TGTGCCAGCAGCCTGGGACAGGGAAGAGTCACTGAAGCTTTCTTT; cdr3_aa: CASSLGQGRVTEAFF
j_call: TRBJ1-5; d_call: TRBD1; cdr3_length: 12; clone_size: .; v_call: TRBV2; cdr3_nt: TGCGCCAGCGGACAGGGAGGACAGCCCCAGCATTTT; cdr3_aa: CASGQGGQPQHF
j_call: TRBJ2-7; d_call: .; cdr3_length: 14; clone_size: .; v_call: TRBV6-1; cdr3_nt: TGTGCCAGCAGTGAAGCCCGGGGGGCTTACGAGCAGTACTTC; cdr3_aa: CASSEARGAYEQYF
j_call: TRBJ1-5; d_call: .; cdr3_length: 14; clone_size: .; v_call: TRBV19; cdr3_nt: TGTGCCAGTAGAGGGACCGGGGGGAATCAGCCCCAGCATTTT; cdr3_aa: CASRGTGGNQPQHF
j_call: TRBJ2-7; d_call: .; cdr3_length: 20; clone_size: .; v_call: TRBV12-5; cdr3_nt: TGTGCTAGTGGTTTGGTAGCCTTTGAGCTCGGAGCCGAGTACCCTTACGAGCAGTACTTC; cdr3_aa: CASGLVAFELGAEYPYEQYF
j_call: TRBJ2-5; d_call: .; cdr3_length: 14; clone_size: .; v_call: TRBV7-2; cdr3_nt: TGTGCCAGCAGCTTAAGGACCGAGCGGGAGACCCAGTACTTC; cdr3_aa: CASSLRTERETQYF
j_call: TRBJ1-6; d_call: .; cdr3_length: 16; clone_size: .; v_call: TRBV5-5; cdr3_nt: TGTGCCAGCAGTCCCCCTGGTTGGCCCAATAATTCACCCCTCCACTTT; cdr3_aa: CASSPPGWPNNSPLHF
j_call: TRBJ2-7; d_call: .; cdr3_length: 19; clone_size: .; v_call: TRBV4-3; cdr3_nt: TGCGCCAGCAGCCAAGGAATTGTGTGGAGGAACAGAAGCTCCTACGAGCAGTACTTC; cdr3_aa: CASSQGIVWRNRSSYEQYF
j_call: TRBJ2-3; d_call: TRBD1; cdr3_length: 16; clone_size: .; v_call: TRBV5-1; cdr3_nt: TGCGCCAGCAGCTGGGACAGGGTAGTTGGGACAGATACGCAGTATTTT; cdr3_aa: CASSWDRVVGTDTQYF
j_call: TRBJ2-2; d_call: .; cdr3_length: 14; clone_size: .; v_call: TRBV4-3; cdr3_nt: TGCGCCAGCAGCCAAGGAGGTGGCACCGGGGAGCTGTTTTTT; cdr3_aa: CASSQGGGTGELFF
j_call: TRBJ1-1; d_call: TRBD1; cdr3_length: 13; clone_size: .; v_call: TRBV28; cdr3_nt: TGTGCCAGCAGCCTGGGACAGGGTCTAGCCGCTTTCTTT; cdr3_aa: CASSLGQGLAAFF
j_call: TRBJ2-1; d_call: TRBD1; cdr3_length: 15; clone_size: .; v_call: TRBV11-1; cdr3_nt: TGTGCCAGCAGCTCCGACAGGGGTTACTACAATGAGCAGTTCTTC; cdr3_aa: CASSSDRGYYNEQFF
j_call: TRBJ2-5; d_call: .; cdr3_length: 17; clone_size: .; v_call: TRBV5-1; cdr3_nt: TGCGCCAGCAGCTTACCAAGTATTCCGGGACAACAAGAGACCCAGTACTTC; cdr3_aa: CASSLPSIPGQQETQYF
j_call: TRBJ1-2; d_call: .; cdr3_length: 18; clone_size: once; v_call: TRBV21-1; cdr3_nt: TGTGCCAGCAGCAAAGGGAGGACAGGGGGCTATTATAACTATGGCTACACCTTC; cdr3_aa: CASSKGRTGGYYNYGYTF
j_call: TRBJ2-1; d_call: TRBD2; cdr3_length: 17; clone_size: .; v_call: TRBV6-4; cdr3_nt: TGTGCCAGCAGTGGGCCAATAGCGGGGGGGGACTACAATGAGCAGTTCTTC; cdr3_aa: CASSGPIAGGDYNEQFF
j_call: TRBJ1-2; d_call: .; cdr3_length: 14; clone_size: .; v_call: TRBV5-1; cdr3_nt: TGCGCCAGCAGCACCTCAGGGGCTAACGATGGCTACACCTTC; cdr3_aa: CASSTSGANDGYTF
j_call: TRBJ1-1; d_call: .; cdr3_length: 14; clone_size: once; v_call: TRBV28; cdr3_nt: TGTGCCAGCAGATCGGCAGGGCAGAACACTGAAGCTTTCTTT; cdr3_aa: CASRSAGQNTEAFF
j_call: TRBJ2-3; d_call: .; cdr3_length: 13; clone_size: once; v_call: TRBV6-6; cdr3_nt: TGTGCCAGCAGTTATTGGGCCACAGATACGCAGTATTTT; cdr3_aa: CASSYWATDTQYF
j_call: TRBJ1-1; d_call: TRBD1; cdr3_length: 15; clone_size: .; v_call: TRBV4-1; cdr3_nt: TGCGCCAGCAGCCCTGACAGGGGGCCAAGAACTGAAGCTTTCTTT; cdr3_aa: CASSPDRGPRTEAFF
j_call: TRBJ1-2; d_call: .; cdr3_length: 13; clone_size: .; v_call: TRBV18; cdr3_nt: TGTGCCAGCTCTGCCGGTGGTAGCTATGGCTACACCTTC; cdr3_aa: CASSAGGSYGYTF
j_call: TRBJ1-1; d_call: .; cdr3_length: 13; clone_size: .; v_call: TRBV7-2; cdr3_nt: TGTGCCAGCAGCCCCGGGATGAACACTGAAGCTTTCTTT; cdr3_aa: CASSPGMNTEAFF
j_call: TRBJ2-2; d_call: TRBD2; cdr3_length: 15; clone_size: .; v_call: TRBV11-3; cdr3_nt: TGTGCCAGCACCCGAGCGGGGGGGCCTGACGGGGAGCTGTTTTTT; cdr3_aa: CASTRAGGPDGELFF
j_call: TRBJ1-5; d_call: TRBD1; cdr3_length: 18; clone_size: .; v_call: TRBV30; cdr3_nt: TGTGCCTGGAGTGGCGACCGGACAGGGTTTTTTAGCAATCAGCCCCAGCATTTT; cdr3_aa: CAWSGDRTGFFSNQPQHF
j_call: TRBJ2-3; d_call: .; cdr3_length: 14; clone_size: .; v_call: TRBV6-1; cdr3_nt: TGTGCCAGCAGTCCCGGGACTGAGGGAGATACGCAGTATTTT; cdr3_aa: CASSPGTEGDTQYF